The sequence of this T cell receptor beta chain was determined in a study of blood T cells in healthy people across ages. Overall study results and limits: More naive CD4+ cells and higher diversity were found in long-lived than in aged donors. PBMCs went unsorted, and a conclusive naive versus antigen-experienced comparison was therefore prevented.

With respect to this clonotype: Its antigen is unknown.

Germline loops: CDR1 MDHEN, CDR2 SYDVKM. The J segment lost 2 bases and the V segment lost 6 bases, leaving 3 bases of the junction unmatched. This CDR3 has 13 residues. The study isolated at least 6.5 million PBMCs from each sample. The use of a sample-barcoded 5' primer and a J-beta primer mix characterized a second PCR of roughly 6 to 11 cycles. The template-switch adaptor was a 5' adaptor with 12 random nucleotides. It tagged each cDNA molecule. TCRdb redid the calling of the 5' RACE reads with MiXCR, one entry per CDR3 protein. The table shows around 780,000 distinct CDR3 sequences, with roughly 56% occurring only once.

Material for sequencing was blood. The source of this sequence is a man between 35 and 55 years old in good health. The chain joins TRBV28 to TRBJ2-7, with 8 bases aligning to TRBD1. The CDR3 nucleotides are TGTGCCAGCAGGGGGACAGGCCCCTACGAGCAGTACTTC. Its translation is CASRGTGPYEQYF.